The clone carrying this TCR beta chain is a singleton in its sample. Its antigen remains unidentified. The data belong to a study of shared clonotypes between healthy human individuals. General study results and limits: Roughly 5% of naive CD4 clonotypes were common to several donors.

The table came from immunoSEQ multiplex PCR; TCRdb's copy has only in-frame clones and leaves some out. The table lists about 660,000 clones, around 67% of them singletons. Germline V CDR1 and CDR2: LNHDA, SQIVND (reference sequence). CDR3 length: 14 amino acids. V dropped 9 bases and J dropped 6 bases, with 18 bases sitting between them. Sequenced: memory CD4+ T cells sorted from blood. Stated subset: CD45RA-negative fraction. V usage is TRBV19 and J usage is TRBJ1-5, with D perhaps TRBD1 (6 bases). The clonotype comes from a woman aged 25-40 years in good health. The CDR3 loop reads CASQSSGGGQPQHF. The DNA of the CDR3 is TGTGCCAGCCAGAGTTCGGGGGGCGGTCAGCCCCAGCATTTT.